The next 15 T cell receptor beta chains were all read from a single sample in a study of blood T cell repertoires in COVID-19. Using immunoSEQ multiplex PCR, the repertoire was profiled, and TCRdb retains in-frame clones only, with some absent. The profile shows approximately 85,000 clones, just over 85% of them singletons. The source material was peripheral blood. The source of these receptors is a man aged 45 to 65 with active or convalescent COVID-19.

Only a few counts were recorded for this clone. This chain links TRBV4-2 with TRBJ1-4; D not resolved. Germline lookup yields CDR1 LGHNA and CDR2 YNFKEQ. Trimming pared 0 bases from V and 5 bases from J, leaving 16 bases between. The CDR3 consists of 17 residues. In nucleotides, the CDR3 is TGTGCCAGCAGCCAAGATGAAGGGCGGGTGGCGAATGAAAAACTGTTTTTT. It specifies CASSQDEGRVANEKLFF.

V is TRBV7-2 and J is TRBJ1-1, with D perhaps matching TRBD1 (6 bases). The CDR3 has 14 amino acids. Germline V gives CDR1 SGHTA, CDR2 FQGNSA. Trimming shortened V by 9 bases and J by 2 bases, and 16 bases separated the two germline ends. The CDR3 DNA reads as TGTGCCAGTTCTCCCCCAGGGGCTAACACTGAAGCTTTCTTT. Its protein is CASSPPGANTEAFF.

V usage is TRBV3-1 (or the pseudogene TRBV3-2) and J usage is TRBJ2-7; 8 nucleotides match TRBD1. The CDR3 runs to 16 residues. Germline V gene lookup returns CDR1 LGHDT and CDR2 YNNKEL (reference sequence). J was trimmed by 5 bases and V by 1 base; bases with no gene match: 10. CDR3 protein: CASSQGLAGGSNEQYF. The CDR3 DNA reads TGTGCCAGCAGCCAAGGGCTCGCAGGGGGCAGCAACGAGCAGTACTTC.

The rearrangement joins TRBV23-1 to TRBJ1-1; D gene uncertain. TRBV23-1 is designated an ORF whose function remains uncertain. Trimming removed 1 base at V and 0 bases at J, with 12 bases between. There are 16 residues in the CDR3. The CDR3, as DNA: TGCGCCAGCAGTCAATGCCCCCTTCAGGTGAACACTGAAGCTTTCTTT. Its translation: CASSQCPLQVNTEAFF.

The gene calls are TRBV19 and TRBJ2-3; a weak D match, TRBD1 (6 bases). Germline loops: CDR1 LNHDA, CDR2 SQIVND (reference sequence). This CDR3 contains 15 residues. V was trimmed by 7 bases and J by 2 bases, leaving 16 bases between them. The CDR3 DNA follows: TGTGCCAGTACGTCCTCTCAGGGGCCCACAGATACGCAGTATTTT. Translation: CASTSSQGPTDTQYF.

V usage is TRBV29-1 and J usage is TRBJ2-1, with TRBD2 matching over 8 bases. Germline trimming cut 0 bases from V and 3 bases from J; bases unmatched to any gene: 7. Germline V CDR1 and CDR2: SQVTM, ANQGSEA. CDR3 size: 16 residues. In DNA, the CDR3 is TGCAGCGTTGAAGACGGAGCGGGAGTGGGCTACAATGAGCAGTTCTTC. It codes for CSVEDGAGVGYNEQFF.

This clone occurred a few times. The chain carries TRBV29-1 and TRBJ2-7; 7 bases match TRBD2. J was trimmed by 2 bases and V by 7 bases; bases with no gene match: 8. This CDR3 spans 13 amino acids. Germline-derived CDR1 and CDR2 are SQVTM and ANQGSEA. CDR3 coding DNA: TGCAGCGGGTCTGCCGGGGGGACCTACGAGCAGTACTTC. Encoded protein: CSGSAGGTYEQYF.

The chain uses TRBV10-2 and TRBJ2-7, with D perhaps TRBD2 (5 bases). Trimming removed 8 bases from V and 6 bases from J, with 26 bases in between. The CDR3 is made up of 16 amino acids. The germline CDR1 and CDR2 sequences are WSHSY and SAAADI. CDR3 coding DNA: TGCGCCAGCCAGTTATACCTGGGAGCCGACCTACGCGAGCAGTACTTC. Its protein product is CASQLYLGADLREQYF.

This clone was seen just once. This rearrangement joins TRBV6-2 or TRBV6-3 to TRBJ2-2, with 7 bases matching TRBD2. The J segment lost 3 bases and the V segment lost 4 bases, leaving 8 bases of the junction unmatched. There are 16 residues in the CDR3. Germline V gene sequence: CDR1 MNHEY, CDR2 SVGEGT. This CDR3 is CASSFPRGTHTGELFF. Here the CDR3 DNA reads TGTGCCAGCAGTTTTCCGCGGGGGACTCACACCGGGGAGCTGTTTTTT.

The rearrangement joins TRBV19 to TRBJ1-5; 7 bases map to TRBD1. The germline V gene encodes CDR1 LNHDA and CDR2 SQIVND (reference sequence). With 5 bases clipped from V and 2 bases from J, the junction kept 0 bases outside the gene matches. The CDR3 runs 13 residues. The CDR3: CASSDRGNQPQHF. The CDR3 DNA follows: TGTGCCAGTAGTGACAGGGGCAATCAGCCCCAGCATTTT.

This chain uses TRBV10-1 with TRBJ2-1; 8 bases fit TRBD1. Trimming took 4 bases from V and 6 from J; bases not matched to a gene: 8. The CDR3 covers 15 residues. Germline V gives CDR1 WNHNN, CDR2 SYGVQD (reference sequence). Here the CDR3 reads CASSGGQGAANEQFF. The CDR3 nucleotides are TGCGCCAGCAGTGGAGGACAGGGAGCGGCCAATGAGCAGTTCTTC.

The rearrangement joins TRBV12-3 or TRBV12-4 to TRBJ1-1; D uncertain. V was shortened by 6 bases and J by 0 bases, with 8 bases between the two germline ends. The CDR3 has 13 residues. CDR3 residues: CASSKTMNTEAFF. The CDR3 DNA reads as TGTGCCAGCAGCAAAACAATGAACACTGAAGCTTTCTTT.

The rearrangement uses TRBV18 and TRBJ1-1; D is unresolved. Between the trimmed V and J ends, which lost 3 bases and 5 bases, there was a span of 10 bases. Germline V lookup: CDR1 KGHSH, CDR2 LQKENI. There are 13 residues in the CDR3. CDR3 sequence reads: CASSPAEVTEAFF. The CDR3 DNA follows: TGTGCCAGCTCACCGGCAGAGGTGACTGAAGCTTTCTTT. Looking up the rest from reference TRBV18 and TRBJ1-1 gives the full variable domain: NAGVMQNPRHLVRRRGQEARLRCSPMKGHSHVYWYRQLPEEGLKFMVYLQKENIIDESGMPKERFSAEFPKEGPSILRIQQVVRGDSAAYFCASSPAEVTEAFFGQGTRLTVV.

The chain joins TRBV11-2 to TRBJ2-7; 13 positions agree with TRBD2. Trimming cost V 2 bases and J 4 bases; bases outside gene matches: 11. CDR3 length: 18 amino acids. The germline gives CDR1 SGHAT, CDR2 FQNNGV. CDR3 nucleotides: TGTGCCAGCAGCTTACGGACTAGCGGGAGCCATTTTGTTTACGAGCAGTACTTC. As protein: CASSLRTSGSHFVYEQYF.

The rearrangement uses TRBV27 and TRBJ2-2, with TRBD1 matching over 9 bases. CDR1 MNHEY and CDR2 SMNVEV come from the germline V gene (reference sequence). Trimming took 9 bases from V and 6 from J; bases not matched to a gene: 5. The CDR3 runs 13 residues. The CDR3 is CASRDRAAGELFF. In nucleotides, the CDR3 is TGTGCCAGTAGGGACAGGGCGGCCGGGGAGCTGTTTTTT.